This T cell receptor beta chain was sequenced in a study of neurological immune-mediated disorders. This clonotype was detected many times. Using its own MiXCR run on the 5' RACE reads, TCRdb lists one record per CDR3 protein. The sample lists under 40,000 distinct CDR3 sequences; about 7% were seen once. The trim removed 5 bases at V and 0 bases at J, leaving 1 base unmatched. This CDR3 comprises 13 residues. Germline CDR1 reads SGHRS; CDR2 reads YFSETQ. Sequenced sample: CD4+ T cells from blood. The V and J genes are TRBV5-1 and TRBJ2-5; 7 bases map to TRBD2. The origin of this receptor is a man aged 50 to 59 in good health. In DNA form, the CDR3 reads TGCGCCAGCAGGGGAGGGGACCAAGAGACCCAGTACTTC. Protein product: CASRGGDQETQYF.